The TCR beta chain described here comes from a study of T cell responses to AZD1222 COVID-19 vaccine. With respect to this clone: The antigen remains unidentified.

The CDR3 has 15 amino acids. Germline loops: CDR1 SGHRS, CDR2 YFSETQ. Trimming cost V 0 bases and J 8 bases, with 12 bases left between them. Profiled with immunoSEQ multiplex PCR; TCRdb holds only in-frame clones, not every one. The data show about 120,000 clones, about 90% seen once. Whole-study results and caveats: Baseline seropositives among AZD1222 recipients totaled only five or six. Most donors were white British and more were female, and clonal diversity was possibly underestimated. Samples come after the peak T cell response, not at day 14.

The chain links TRBV5-1 to TRBJ1-6; D is possibly TRBD1 (5 bases). This clonotype was sampled from an adult in good health. This specimen was peripheral blood, taken on day 0 of AZD1222 vaccination. In DNA form, the CDR3 reads TGCGCCAGCAGCTTGGTCGGGGCCGGTGATTCACCCCTCCACTTT. Translation: CASSLVGAGDSPLHF.